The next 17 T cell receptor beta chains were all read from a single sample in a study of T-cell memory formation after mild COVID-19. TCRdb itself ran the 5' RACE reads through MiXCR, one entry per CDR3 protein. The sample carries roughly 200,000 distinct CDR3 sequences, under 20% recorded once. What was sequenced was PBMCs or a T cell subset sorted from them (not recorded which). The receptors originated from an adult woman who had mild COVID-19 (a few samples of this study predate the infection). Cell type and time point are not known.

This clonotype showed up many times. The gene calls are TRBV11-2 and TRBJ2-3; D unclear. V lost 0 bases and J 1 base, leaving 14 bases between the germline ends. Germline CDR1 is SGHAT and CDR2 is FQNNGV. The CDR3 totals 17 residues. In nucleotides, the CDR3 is TGTGCCAGCAGCTTAGACCCAATCGCTTTGGGCACAGATACGCAGTATTTT. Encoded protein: CASSLDPIALGTDTQYF.

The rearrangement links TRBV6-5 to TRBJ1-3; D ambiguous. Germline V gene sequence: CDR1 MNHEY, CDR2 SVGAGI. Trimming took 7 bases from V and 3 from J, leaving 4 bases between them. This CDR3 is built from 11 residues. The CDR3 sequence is CASTFGNTIYF. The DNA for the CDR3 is TGTGCCAGCACGTTTGGAAACACCATATATTTT.

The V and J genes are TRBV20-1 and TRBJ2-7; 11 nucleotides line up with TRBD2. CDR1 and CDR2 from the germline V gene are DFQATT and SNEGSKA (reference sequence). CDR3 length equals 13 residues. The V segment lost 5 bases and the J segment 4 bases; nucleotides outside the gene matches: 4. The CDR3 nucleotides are TGCAGTGCTCCTCCTAGCGGGAGGTACGAGCAGTACTTC. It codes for CSAPPSGRYEQYF.

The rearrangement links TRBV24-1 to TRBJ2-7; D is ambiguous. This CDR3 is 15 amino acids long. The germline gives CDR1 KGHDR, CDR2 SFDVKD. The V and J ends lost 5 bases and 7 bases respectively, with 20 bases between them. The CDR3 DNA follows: TGTGCCACCAGTGGTCGAGTAGGTTCGGTTTGGGAGCAGTACTTC. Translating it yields CATSGRVGSVWEQYF.

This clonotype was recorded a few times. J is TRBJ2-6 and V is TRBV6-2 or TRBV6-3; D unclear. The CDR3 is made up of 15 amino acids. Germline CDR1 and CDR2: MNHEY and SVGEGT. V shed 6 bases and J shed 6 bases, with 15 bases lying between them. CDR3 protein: CASSISEIQANVLTF. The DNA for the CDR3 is TGTGCCAGCAGCATCTCGGAGATCCAGGCCAACGTCCTGACTTTC.

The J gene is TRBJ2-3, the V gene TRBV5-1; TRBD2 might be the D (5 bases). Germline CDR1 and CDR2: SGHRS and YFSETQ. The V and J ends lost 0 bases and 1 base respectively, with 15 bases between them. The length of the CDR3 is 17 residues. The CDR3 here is CASSLGVWEKGTDTQYF. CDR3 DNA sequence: TGCGCCAGCAGCTTGGGTGTGTGGGAGAAGGGCACAGATACGCAGTATTTT.

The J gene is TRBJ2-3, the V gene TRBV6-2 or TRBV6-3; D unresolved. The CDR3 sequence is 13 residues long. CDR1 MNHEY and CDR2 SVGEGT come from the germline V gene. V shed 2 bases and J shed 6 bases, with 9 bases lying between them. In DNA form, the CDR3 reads TGTGCCAGCAGTTACGTGGACGGGGATACGCAGTATTTT. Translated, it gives CASSYVDGDTQYF.

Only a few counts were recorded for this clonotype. The CDR3 here is CASSQGVIANYGYTF. The CDR3 nucleotides are TGCGCCAGCAGCCAAGGAGTGATAGCTAACTATGGCTACACCTTC. The chain links TRBV4-1 to TRBJ1-2; D gene ambiguous. The CDR3 has 15 amino acids. V shed 1 base and J shed 0 bases, with 9 bases lying between them. CDR1 is MGHRA and CDR2 is YSYEKL in the germline V gene.

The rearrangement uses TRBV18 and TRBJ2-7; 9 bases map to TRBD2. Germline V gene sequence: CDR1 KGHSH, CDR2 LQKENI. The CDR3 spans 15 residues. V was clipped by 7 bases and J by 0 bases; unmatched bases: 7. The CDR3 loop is CASLESGGSSYEQYF. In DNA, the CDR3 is TGTGCCAGCTTAGAGAGCGGGGGGAGCTCCTACGAGCAGTACTTC.

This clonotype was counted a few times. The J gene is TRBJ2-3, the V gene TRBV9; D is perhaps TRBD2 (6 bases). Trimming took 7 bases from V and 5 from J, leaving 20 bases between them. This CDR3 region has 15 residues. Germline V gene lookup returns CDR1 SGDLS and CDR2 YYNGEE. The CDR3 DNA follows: TGTGCCAGCGGGAAGGAGGGCCAGGGTGGAGATACGCAGTATTTT. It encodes CASGKEGQGGDTQYF.

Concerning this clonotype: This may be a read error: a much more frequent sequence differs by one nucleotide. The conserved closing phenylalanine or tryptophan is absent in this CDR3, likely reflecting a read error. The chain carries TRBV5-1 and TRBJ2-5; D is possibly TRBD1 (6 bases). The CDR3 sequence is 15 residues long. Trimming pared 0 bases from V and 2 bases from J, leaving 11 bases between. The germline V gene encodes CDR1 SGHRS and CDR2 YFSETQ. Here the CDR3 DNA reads TGCGCCAGCAGCTTGGGGACAGCTCAACAAGAGACCCAGTACCTC. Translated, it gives CASSLGTAQQETQYL.

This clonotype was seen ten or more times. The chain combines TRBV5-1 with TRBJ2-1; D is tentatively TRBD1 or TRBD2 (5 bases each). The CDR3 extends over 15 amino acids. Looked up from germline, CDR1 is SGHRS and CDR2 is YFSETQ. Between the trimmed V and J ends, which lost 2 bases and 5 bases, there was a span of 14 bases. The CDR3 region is CASSLAGTPNNEQFF. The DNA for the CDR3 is TGCGCCAGCAGCTTAGCCGGGACCCCTAACAATGAGCAGTTCTTC.

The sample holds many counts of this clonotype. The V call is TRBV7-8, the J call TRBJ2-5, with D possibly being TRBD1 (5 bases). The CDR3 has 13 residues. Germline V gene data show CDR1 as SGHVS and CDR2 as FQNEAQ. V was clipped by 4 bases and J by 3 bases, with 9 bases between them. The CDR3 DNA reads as TGTGCCAGCAGCTATCCCAGGGAAGAGACCCAGTACTTC. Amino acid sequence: CASSYPREETQYF.

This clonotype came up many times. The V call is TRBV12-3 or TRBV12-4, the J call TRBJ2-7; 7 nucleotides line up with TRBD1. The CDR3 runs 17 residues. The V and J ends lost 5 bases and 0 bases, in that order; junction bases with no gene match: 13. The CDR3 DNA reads TGTGCCAGCAGTGCTATATATATCGGGACAGTCTCCTACGAGCAGTACTTC. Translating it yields CASSAIYIGTVSYEQYF.

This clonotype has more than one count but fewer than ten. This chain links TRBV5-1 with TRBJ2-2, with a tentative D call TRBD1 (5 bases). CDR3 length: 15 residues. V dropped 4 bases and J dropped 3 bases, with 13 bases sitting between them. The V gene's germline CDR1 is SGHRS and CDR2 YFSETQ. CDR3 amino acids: CASSPRGPDTGELFF. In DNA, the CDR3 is TGCGCCAGCAGCCCTAGGGGTCCGGACACCGGGGAGCTGTTTTTT.

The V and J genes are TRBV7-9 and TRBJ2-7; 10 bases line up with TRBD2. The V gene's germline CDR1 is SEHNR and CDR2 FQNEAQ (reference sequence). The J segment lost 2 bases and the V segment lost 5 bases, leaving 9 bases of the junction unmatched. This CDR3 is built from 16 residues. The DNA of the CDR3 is TGTGCCAGCAGCCCGAGAAGGACTAGCGGCCCCTACGAGCAGTACTTC. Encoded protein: CASSPRRTSGPYEQYF. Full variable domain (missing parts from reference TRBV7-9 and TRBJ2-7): DTGVSQNPRHKITKRGQNVTFRCDPISEHNRLYWYRQTLGQGPEFLTYFQNEAQLEKSRLLSDRFSAERPKGSFSTLEIQRTEQGDSAMYLCASSPRRTSGPYEQYFGPGTRLTVT.

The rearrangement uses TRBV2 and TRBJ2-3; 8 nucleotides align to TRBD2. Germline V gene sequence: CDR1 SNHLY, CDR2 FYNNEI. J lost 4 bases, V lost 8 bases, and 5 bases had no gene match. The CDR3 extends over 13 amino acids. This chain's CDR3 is CASRDGGADTQYF. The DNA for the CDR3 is TGTGCCAGCCGGGACGGGGGGGCAGATACGCAGTATTTT.